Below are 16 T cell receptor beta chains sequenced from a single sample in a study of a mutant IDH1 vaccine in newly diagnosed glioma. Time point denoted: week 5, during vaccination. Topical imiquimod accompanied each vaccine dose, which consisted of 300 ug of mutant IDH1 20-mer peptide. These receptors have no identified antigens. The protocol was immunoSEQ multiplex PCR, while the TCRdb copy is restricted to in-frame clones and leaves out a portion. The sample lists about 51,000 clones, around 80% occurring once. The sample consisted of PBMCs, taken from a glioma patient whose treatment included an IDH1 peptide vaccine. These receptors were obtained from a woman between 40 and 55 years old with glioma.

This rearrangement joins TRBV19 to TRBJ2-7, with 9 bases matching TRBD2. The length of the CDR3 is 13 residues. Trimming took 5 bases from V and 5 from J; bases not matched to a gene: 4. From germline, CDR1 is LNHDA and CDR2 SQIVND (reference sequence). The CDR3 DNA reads TGTGCCAGTAGTTCTAGCGGGGACAACGAGCAGTACTTC. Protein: CASSSSGDNEQYF.

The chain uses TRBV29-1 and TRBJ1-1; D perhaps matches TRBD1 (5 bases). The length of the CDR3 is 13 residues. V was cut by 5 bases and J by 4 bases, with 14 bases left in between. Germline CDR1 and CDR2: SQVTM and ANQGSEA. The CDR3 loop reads CSVRPGTGTEAFF. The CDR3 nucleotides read TGCAGCGTTCGGCCAGGGACGGGCACTGAAGCTTTCTTT.

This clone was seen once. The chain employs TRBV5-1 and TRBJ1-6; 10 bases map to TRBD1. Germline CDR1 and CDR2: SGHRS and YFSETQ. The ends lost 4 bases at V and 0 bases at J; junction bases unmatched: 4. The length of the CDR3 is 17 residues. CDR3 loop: CASSQRTGGSYNSPLHF. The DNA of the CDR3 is TGCGCCAGCAGCCAAAGGACAGGGGGCTCCTATAATTCACCCCTCCACTTT. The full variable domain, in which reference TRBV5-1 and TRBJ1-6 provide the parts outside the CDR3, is KAGVTQTPRYLIKTRGQQVTLSCSPISGHRSVSWYQQTPGQGLQFLFEYFSETQRNKGNFPGRFSGRQFSNSRSEMNVSTLELGDSALYLCASSQRTGGSYNSPLHFGNGTRLTVT.

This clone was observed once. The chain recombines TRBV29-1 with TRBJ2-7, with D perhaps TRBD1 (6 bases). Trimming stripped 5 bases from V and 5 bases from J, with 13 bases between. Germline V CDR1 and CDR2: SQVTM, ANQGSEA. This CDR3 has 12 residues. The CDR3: CSVRTVWDEQYF. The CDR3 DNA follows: TGCAGCGTTCGGACAGTTTGGGACGAGCAGTACTTC.

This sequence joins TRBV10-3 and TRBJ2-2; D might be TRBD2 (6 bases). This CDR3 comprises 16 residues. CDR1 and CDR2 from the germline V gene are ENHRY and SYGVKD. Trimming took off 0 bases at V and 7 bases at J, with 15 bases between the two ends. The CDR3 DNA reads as TGTGCCATCAGTGAGTCGACCCCAGGGACTGTCGGGGAGCTGTTTTTT. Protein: CAISESTPGTVGELFF.

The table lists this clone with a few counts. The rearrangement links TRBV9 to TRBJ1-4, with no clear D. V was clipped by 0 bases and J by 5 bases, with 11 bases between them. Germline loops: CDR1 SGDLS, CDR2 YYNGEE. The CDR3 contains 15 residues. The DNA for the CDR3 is TGTGCCAGCAGCGTAGGATACGGACGAAATGAAAAACTGTTTTTT. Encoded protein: CASSVGYGRNEKLFF.

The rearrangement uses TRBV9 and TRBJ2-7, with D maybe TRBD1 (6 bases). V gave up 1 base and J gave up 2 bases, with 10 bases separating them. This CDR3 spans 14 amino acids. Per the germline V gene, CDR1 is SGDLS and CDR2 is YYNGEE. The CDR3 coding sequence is TGTGCCAGCAGCGTATATGGACAGACCTACGAGCAGTACTTC. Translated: CASSVYGQTYEQYF.

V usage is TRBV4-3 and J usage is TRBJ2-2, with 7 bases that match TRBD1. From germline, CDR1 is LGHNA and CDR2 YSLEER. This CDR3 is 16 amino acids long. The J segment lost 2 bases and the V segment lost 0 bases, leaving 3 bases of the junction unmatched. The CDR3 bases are TGCGCCAGCAGCCAAGATAGACAGGGCAACACCGGGGAGCTGTTTTTT. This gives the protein CASSQDRQGNTGELFF.

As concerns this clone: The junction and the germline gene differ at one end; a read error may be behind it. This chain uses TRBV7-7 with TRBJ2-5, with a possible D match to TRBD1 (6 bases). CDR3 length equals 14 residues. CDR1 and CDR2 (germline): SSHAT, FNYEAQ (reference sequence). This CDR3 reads CASSLVSRGETQYF. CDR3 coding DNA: TGTGCTAGCAGCTTAGTTTCCAGGGGAGAGACCCAGTACTTC. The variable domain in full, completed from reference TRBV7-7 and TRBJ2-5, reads GAGVSQSPRYKVTKRGQDVTLRCDPISSHATLYWYQQALGQGPEFLTYFNYEAQPDKSGLPSDRFSAERPEGSISTLTIQRTEQRDSAMYRCASSLVSRGETQYFGPGTRLLVL.

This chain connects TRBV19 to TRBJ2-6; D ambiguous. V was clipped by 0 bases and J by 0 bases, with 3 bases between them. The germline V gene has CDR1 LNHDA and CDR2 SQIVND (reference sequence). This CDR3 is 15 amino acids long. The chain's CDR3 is CASSIEISGANVLTF. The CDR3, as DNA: TGTGCCAGTAGTATAGAAATCTCTGGGGCCAACGTCCTGACTTTC.

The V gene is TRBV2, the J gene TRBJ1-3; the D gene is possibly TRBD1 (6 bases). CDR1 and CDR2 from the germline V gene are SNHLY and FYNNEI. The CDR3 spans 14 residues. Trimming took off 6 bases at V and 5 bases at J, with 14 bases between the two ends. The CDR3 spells CASSRGGGRNTIYF. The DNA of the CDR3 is TGTGCCAGCAGCCGAGGGGGAGGTAGAAACACCATATATTTT.

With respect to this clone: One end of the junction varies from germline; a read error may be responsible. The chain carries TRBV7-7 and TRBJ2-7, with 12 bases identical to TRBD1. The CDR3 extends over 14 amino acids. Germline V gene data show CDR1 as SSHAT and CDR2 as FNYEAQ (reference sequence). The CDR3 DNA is TGTGCTAGCAGACCCGGGACAGGGGGCCGTGAGCAGTACTTC. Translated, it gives CASRPGTGGREQYF.

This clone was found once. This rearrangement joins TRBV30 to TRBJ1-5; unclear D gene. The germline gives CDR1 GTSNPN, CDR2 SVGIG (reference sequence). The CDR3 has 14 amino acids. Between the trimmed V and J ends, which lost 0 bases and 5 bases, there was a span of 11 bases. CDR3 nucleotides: TGTGCCTGGAGTGTAGGCAACTTATATCAGCCCCAGCATTTT. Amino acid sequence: CAWSVGNLYQPQHF.

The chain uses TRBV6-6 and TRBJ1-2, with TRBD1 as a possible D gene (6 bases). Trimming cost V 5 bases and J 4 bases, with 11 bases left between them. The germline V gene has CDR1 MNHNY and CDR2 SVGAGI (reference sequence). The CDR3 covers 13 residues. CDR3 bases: TGTGCCAGCAGTACCGGACAGATCTATGGCTACACCTTC. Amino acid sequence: CASSTGQIYGYTF.

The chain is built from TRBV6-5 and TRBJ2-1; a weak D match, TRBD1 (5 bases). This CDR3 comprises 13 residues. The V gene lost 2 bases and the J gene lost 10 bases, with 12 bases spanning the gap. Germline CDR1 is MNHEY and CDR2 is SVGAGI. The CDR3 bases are TGTGCCAGCAGTTACCCAGGGTCAGGGGAGCAGTTCTTC. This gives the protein CASSYPGSGEQFF.

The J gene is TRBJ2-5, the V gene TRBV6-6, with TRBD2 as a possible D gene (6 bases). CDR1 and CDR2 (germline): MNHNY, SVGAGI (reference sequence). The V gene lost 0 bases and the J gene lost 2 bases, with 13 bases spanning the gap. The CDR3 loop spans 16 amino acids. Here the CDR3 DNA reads TGTGCCAGCAGTTACTCGAGCGGGCGTCGGCAAGAGACCCAGTACTTC. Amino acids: CASSYSSGRRQETQYF.